The rows below give T cell receptor beta chains drawn from one sample of a study of monozygotic twins with inflammatory bowel disease. Following a re-call of the 5' RACE reads, TCRdb has one entry per CDR3 protein and lacks DNA. In total, the table holds fewer than 350,000 distinct CDR3 sequences. Sequenced sample: blood. Source of these receptors: a human donor with ulcerative colitis or Crohn's disease, or a healthy co-twin of an affected twin (not recorded which). CDR3s include the opening cysteine and the closing phenylalanine or tryptophan.

TRBJ1-2 TRBV7-3 CASSLTPDYGYTF
TRBJ2-1 TRBV20-1 CSARRDRRSTEQFF
TRBJ2-7 TRBV7-2 CASSLLAGDEQYF
TRBJ2-7 TRBV6-1 CASSKPGQGKEQYF
TRBJ2-1 TRBV7-2 CASSPDASGPYNEQFF
TRBJ2-7 TRBV5-1 CASSLESRDGYEQYF
TRBJ1-6 TRBV5-1 CASSPLGLSYNSPLHF
TRBJ2-4 TRBV7-8 CASSPPGLAGGKGIQYF
TRBJ2-7 TRBV12-3/TRBV12-4 CASSLGSDEQYF
TRBJ1-6 TRBV12-3/TRBV12-4 CASSIRTPDNSPLHF
TRBJ2-1 TRBV18 CASSPTSGTSYNEQFF
TRBJ2-1 TRBV5-4 CASSPYYQAGEQFF
TRBJ2-3 TRBV4-1 CASSQALAVSTDTQYF
TRBJ2-2 TRBV12-3/TRBV12-4 CASSFRGRELFF
TRBJ1-5 TRBV6-2/TRBV6-3 CASEDLSGNQPQHF
TRBJ2-1 TRBV6-5 CASSGRWDEQFF
TRBJ2-7 TRBV12-3/TRBV12-4 CASSVLAGGPDEQYF
TRBJ2-3 TRBV11-2 CASSEDSTDRETQYF
TRBJ2-1 TRBV7-6 CASSSGTVNEQFF
TRBJ1-1 TRBV6-5 CASSYALARGGTTEAFF
TRBJ2-7 TRBV7-9 CASSSGRQGVFEQYF
TRBJ2-1 TRBV18 CASSPSDSPFF
TRBJ2-1 TRBV27 CASSPRGTVSYNEQFF
TRBJ1-1 TRBV6-1 CASGKNTEAFF
TRBJ1-5 TRBV20-1 CSARGTQYSNQPQHF
TRBJ2-1 TRBV20-1 CSARGSGRAYNEQFF
TRBJ2-1 TRBV28 CASSKGPGGNEQFF
TRBJ2-4 TRBV28 CASSPEKAKNIQYF
TRBJ2-7 TRBV5-1 CASSVSQGGEQYF